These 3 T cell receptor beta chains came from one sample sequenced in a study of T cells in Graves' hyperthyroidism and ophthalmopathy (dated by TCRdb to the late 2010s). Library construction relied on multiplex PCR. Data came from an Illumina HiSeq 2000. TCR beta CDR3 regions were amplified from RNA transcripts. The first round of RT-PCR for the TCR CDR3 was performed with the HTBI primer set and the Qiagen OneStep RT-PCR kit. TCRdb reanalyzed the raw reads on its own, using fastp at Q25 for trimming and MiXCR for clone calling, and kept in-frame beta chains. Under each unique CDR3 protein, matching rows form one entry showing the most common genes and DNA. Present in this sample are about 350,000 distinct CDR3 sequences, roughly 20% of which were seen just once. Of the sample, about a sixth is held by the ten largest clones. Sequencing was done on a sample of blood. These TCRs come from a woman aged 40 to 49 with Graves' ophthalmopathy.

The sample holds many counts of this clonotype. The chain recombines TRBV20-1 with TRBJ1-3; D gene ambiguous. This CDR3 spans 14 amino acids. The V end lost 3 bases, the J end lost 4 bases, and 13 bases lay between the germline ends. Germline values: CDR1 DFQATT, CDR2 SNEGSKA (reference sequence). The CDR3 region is CSARIPTRGNTIYF. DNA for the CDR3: TGCAGTGCTAGGATTCCGACAAGAGGAAACACCATATATTTT.

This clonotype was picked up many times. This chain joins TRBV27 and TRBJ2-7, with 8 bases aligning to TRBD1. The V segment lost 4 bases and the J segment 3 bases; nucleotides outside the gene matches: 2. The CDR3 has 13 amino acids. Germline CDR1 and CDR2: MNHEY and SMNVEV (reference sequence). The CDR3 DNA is TGTGCCAGCAGTTCAGGGGGCTACTACGAGCAGTACTTC. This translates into CASSSGGYYEQYF.

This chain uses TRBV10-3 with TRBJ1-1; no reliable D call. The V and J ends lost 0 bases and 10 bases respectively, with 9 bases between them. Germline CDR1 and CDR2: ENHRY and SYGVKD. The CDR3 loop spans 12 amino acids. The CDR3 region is CAISESIQAAFF. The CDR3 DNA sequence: TGTGCCATCAGTGAGTCTATTCAGGCAGCTTTCTTT.